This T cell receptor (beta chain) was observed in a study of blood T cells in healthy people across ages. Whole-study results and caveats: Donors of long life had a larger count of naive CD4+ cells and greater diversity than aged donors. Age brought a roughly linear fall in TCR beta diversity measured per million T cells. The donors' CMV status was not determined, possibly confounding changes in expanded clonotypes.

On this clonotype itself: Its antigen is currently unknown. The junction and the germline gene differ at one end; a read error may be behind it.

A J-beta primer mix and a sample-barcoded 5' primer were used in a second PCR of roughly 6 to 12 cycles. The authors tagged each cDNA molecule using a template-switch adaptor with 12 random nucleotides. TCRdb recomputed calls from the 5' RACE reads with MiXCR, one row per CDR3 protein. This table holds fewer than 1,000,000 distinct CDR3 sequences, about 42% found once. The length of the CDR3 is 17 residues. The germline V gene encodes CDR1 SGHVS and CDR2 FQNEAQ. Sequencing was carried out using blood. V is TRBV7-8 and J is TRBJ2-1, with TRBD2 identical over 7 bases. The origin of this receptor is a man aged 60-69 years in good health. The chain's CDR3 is CSSSPRTRMGSYNEQFF. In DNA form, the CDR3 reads TGTTCCAGCAGCCCCCGGACTAGAATGGGCTCCTACAATGAGCAGTTCTTC.